The source of this TCR beta chain is a study of OX40 agonist ivuxolimab in advanced cancers. Study-wide context: The costimulatory receptor OX40 (CD134) was targeted by ivuxolimab, a fully human IgG2 agonistic monoclonal antibody. Intravenous ivuxolimab was administered to patients every 2 weeks at six dose levels: 0.01, 0.1, 0.3, 1.5, 3 and 10 mg/kg. Of the roughly 53 patients in dose escalation, some 20 had hepatocellular carcinoma, some 15 had melanoma, 9 had renal cell carcinoma and 9 had head and neck cancer. In the dose-escalation cohort, 82.7% of patients were male, and the mean age was roughly 60 years, with a range of roughly 20 to 79. Patients were allowed to have had prior anti-PD-1, anti-PD-L1 or anti-CTLA-4 therapy, and approximately 41% of the dose-escalation patients had previously received checkpoint inhibitors. Three dose-escalation patients achieved partial responses, one with hepatocellular carcinoma and two with cutaneous melanoma. Peripheral TCRbeta sequencing aimed to test whether ivuxolimab altered TCR sequence diversity and caused clonal T-cell expansion. The monotherapy dose-escalation portion (N ≈ 55 patients) of the phase I ivuxolimab trial is reported in the paper.

For sequencing of the TCRbeta CDR3 region, genomic DNA was extracted from the sorted cells. TCRbeta CDR3 regions were sequenced using the immunoSEQ Assay. This is the immuneACCESS table as TCRdb keeps it, with only in-frame sequences that have V and J called. A part of the clones is gone; compared with another copy, unresolved V genes explain less than half, and the rest is unexplained. A total of about 68,000 clones appear in this sample, approximately 87% of them only once. Approximately 1% of the sample is taken by the ten largest. This clone is a singleton in its sample. This receptor's antigen is unknown. No much larger clonotype is one base removed from it; base qualities were not supplied. Patients with a history of autoimmune disease or receiving systemic immunosuppression were excluded from the trial. Peripheral blood for TCR sequencing was collected from all dose cohorts at baseline, on cycle 4 day 1, and on cycle 7 day 1. Samples came from an open-label, multicenter, first-in-human phase I dose-escalation trial of ivuxolimab. Adults with locally advanced or metastatic melanoma, renal cell carcinoma, hepatocellular carcinoma or head and neck squamous cell carcinoma were enrolled in the trial. Before TCR sequencing, CD4+ T cells and CD8+ T cells were sorted from peripheral blood as separate populations.

What the research found in general, with its limitations: At doses of 0.1 to 3.0 mg/kg, clonal expansion of both CD4+ and CD8+ T cells in blood was seen between baseline and week 6. Which antigens the clonally expanded peripheral T cells were specific for was not determined. In partial responders in the 0.1-3.0 mg/kg groups, normalized peripheral clonal expansion was found to be among the lowest, especially among CD8+ T cells. On average, CD8+ T cells showed more expanded clones than CD4+ T cells after ivuxolimab. Low levels of normalized T-cell clonal expansion were also seen in some nonresponding patients.

V and J are trimmed by 2 bases and 9 bases, and the gene matches miss 7 bases of the junction. From the germline V gene, CDR1 is ENHRY and CDR2 is SYGVKD. The CDR3 sequence holds 15 residues, the cysteine and phenylalanine included. This entry keeps only the CDR3 DNA: 45 bases, framed from base 1. The sequence derives from an adult with an advanced solid tumor such as melanoma, head and neck, liver or kidney cancer. The specimen was CD4+ or CD8+ T cells sorted from blood, collected in a trial of the OX40 agonist ivuxolimab. The chain employs TRBV10-3 and TRBJ2-4; 10 nucleotides in the junction match TRBD1. Here is the DNA: TGTGCCATCAGTGAGGGGGGACAGGGGAACCCCATTCAGTACTTC. It encodes CAISEGGQGNPIQYF.